One sample yielded the 27 T cell receptor beta chains listed below, sequenced in a study of cytotoxic CD8 clonotypes in ibrutinib-treated CLL (dated by TCRdb to the early 2020s). Library preparation was by the immunoSEQ multiplex PCR assay. TCRdb obtained this table from immuneACCESS and retained in-frame rearrangements with V and J assigned. These tables miss some clones; where compared with another copy, unresolved V genes account for less than half of the shortfall, and the remainder is unexplained. The sample table contains 130,000 to 150,000 clones; only one count was recorded for around 93% of them. The ten largest clones capture under 14% of the sample. The time point label, read with the paper, signifies: about twelve months on ibrutinib. The sequencing here drew on PBMCs, taken after 12 months of ibrutinib treatment. Source of these receptors: a human donor with chronic lymphocytic leukemia.

This chain connects TRBV29-1 to TRBJ2-4; D unresolved. Trimming stripped 7 bases from V and 0 bases from J, with 10 bases between. Per germline, CDR1 SQVTM and CDR2 ANQGSEA. The CDR3 is 13 amino acids. The CDR3 reads CSDLDLAKNIQYF. The DNA for the CDR3 is TGCAGCGACTTGGACCTAGCCAAAAACATTCAGTACTTC.

This sequence joins TRBV6-1 and TRBJ2-3, with TRBD1 matching 8 bases. CDR3 length equals 15 residues. From germline, CDR1 is MNHNS and CDR2 SASEGT. V shed 1 base, J shed 2 bases, and the junction held 2 bases outside the gene matches. The CDR3 DNA follows: TGTGCCAGCAGTGAAGGACAGGGGATCACAGATACGCAGTATTTT. Protein sequence: CASSEGQGITDTQYF.

This chain uses TRBV19 with TRBJ1-2; D gene uncertain. The CDR3 covers 16 residues. CDR1 and CDR2 (germline): LNHDA, SQIVND (reference sequence). The germline V and J ends were trimmed by 8 bases and 3 bases, with 22 bases remaining between them. The CDR3 bases are TGTGCCAGTTCGGCTTCTGGGATCTCATTGCACTATGGCTACACCTTC. It codes for CASSASGISLHYGYTF.

Comment on this clone: Other DNA sequences in the sample encode the same CDR3. The chain joins TRBV6-5 to TRBJ2-3; perhaps TRBD2 as D (6 bases). The germline V and J ends were trimmed by 4 bases and 0 bases, with 8 bases remaining between them. Germline lookup yields CDR1 MNHEY and CDR2 SVGAGI. This CDR3 is built from 14 residues. For the CDR3, the DNA is TGTGCCAGCAGTTCCGGGGGAAGCACAGATACGCAGTATTTT. It specifies CASSSGGSTDTQYF.

This clone appeared a single time. V usage is TRBV6-5 and J usage is TRBJ2-7; 7 bases are shared with TRBD1. Germline V gene data show CDR1 as MNHEY and CDR2 as SVGAGI. This CDR3 is built from 15 residues. Losses at the gene ends were 0 bases for V and 3 bases for J; bases not matched to a gene: 5. CDR3 sequence (DNA): TGTGCCAGCAGTTACTCATATCGACAGGGCTACGAGCAGTACTTC. Amino acids: CASSYSYRQGYEQYF.

J is TRBJ1-2 and V is TRBV11-1, with D maybe TRBD1 (5 bases). CDR1 is SGHAT, CDR2 FQDESV, per germline (reference sequence). The CDR3 sequence is 15 residues long. Deletions cut 1 base from V and 8 bases from J, with 17 bases between. In nucleotides, the CDR3 is TGTGCCAGCAGCTTAGATCAGGGACTCGTCGGGGGCTACACCTTC. Translation gives CASSLDQGLVGGYTF.

The J gene is TRBJ2-4, the V gene TRBV7-2; weak D call: TRBD2 (6 bases). V was trimmed by 1 base and J by 9 bases, leaving 10 bases between them. The CDR3 is 13 amino acids. Per the germline V gene, CDR1 is SGHTA and CDR2 is FQGNSA. For the CDR3, the DNA is TGTGCCAGCAGCTTAGAACTAGCTGGCATTCAGTACTTC. It is translated as CASSLELAGIQYF. Looking up the rest from reference TRBV7-2 and TRBJ2-4 gives the full variable domain: GAGVSQSPSNKVTEKGKDVELRCDPISGHTALYWYRQSLGQGLEFLIYFQGNSAPDKSGLPSDRFSAERTGGSVSTLTIQRTQQEDSAVYLCASSLELAGIQYFGAGTRLSVL.

The chain joins TRBV7-3 to TRBJ2-3; TRBD1 or TRBD2 may be the D gene (5 bases each). Per germline, CDR1 SGHTA and CDR2 FQGTGA. Trimming took off 0 bases at V and 4 bases at J, with 11 bases between the two ends. The CDR3 has 15 residues. The CDR3 coding sequence is TGTGCCAGCAGCTTAACCGGGGCCCCCGCAGATACGCAGTATTTT. As protein: CASSLTGAPADTQYF.

V and J are TRBV27 and TRBJ2-5; 8 bases align to TRBD2. V was clipped by 6 bases and J by 5 bases; unmatched bases: 8. CDR3 length equals 14 residues. Germline values: CDR1 MNHEY, CDR2 SMNVEV (reference sequence). CDR3 in DNA: TGTGCCAGCAGAAAAGCGGGAGCGGGGGAGACCCAGTACTTC. Translating it yields CASRKAGAGETQYF.

The chain employs TRBV11-2 and TRBJ2-2, with D unresolved. The CDR3 is 14 residues long. Between the trimmed V and J ends, which lost 5 bases and 4 bases, there was a span of 11 bases. Germline V gene data show CDR1 as SGHAT and CDR2 as FQNNGV. CDR3 residues: CASSLPYPTGELFF. DNA of the CDR3: TGTGCCAGCAGCCTGCCTTACCCCACCGGGGAGCTGTTTTTT.

The CDR3 is CASSLYRVASDNEQFF. In nucleotides, the CDR3 is TGTGCCAGCAGCTTATACAGGGTAGCCTCTGACAATGAGCAGTTCTTC. The V gene is TRBV7-3, the J gene TRBJ2-1; tentatively, D is TRBD1 (6 bases). The length of the CDR3 is 16 residues. Germline V gene lookup returns CDR1 SGHTA and CDR2 FQGTGA. Trimming took off 2 bases at V and 5 bases at J, with 16 bases between the two ends.

CDR3 coding DNA: TGTGCCAGCAGTGAGTGGACGGCAAGCTCCTACGAGCAGTACTTC. This translates into CASSEWTASSYEQYF. This sequence joins TRBV6-1 and TRBJ2-7; the D is unclear. The length of the CDR3 is 15 residues. Germline assignment: CDR1 MNHNS and CDR2 SASEGT. V lost 3 bases and J 0 bases, leaving 12 bases between the germline ends.

V and J are TRBV2 and TRBJ2-5, with 7 bases that match TRBD1. The length of the CDR3 is 13 residues. Trimming removed 9 bases from V and 5 bases from J; junction bases left unmatched: 9. Germline CDR1 and CDR2: SNHLY and FYNNEI. The CDR3 DNA reads as TGTGCCAGTACTACAGGGGCGATGGAGACCCAGTACTTC. Protein product: CASTTGAMETQYF.

The V call is TRBV28, the J call TRBJ1-5, with D possibly TRBD1 on 5 matching bases. Deletions cut 5 bases from V and 7 bases from J, with 18 bases between. The germline V gene encodes CDR1 MDHEN and CDR2 SYDVKM. This CDR3 comprises 15 residues. CDR3 amino acids: CASSPGVVERQPQHF. Here the CDR3 DNA reads TGTGCCAGCAGTCCGGGGGTGGTCGAGCGACAGCCCCAGCATTTT. Together with reference TRBV28 and TRBJ1-5, the CDR3 gives the full variable domain: DVKVTQSSRYLVKRTGEKVFLECVQDMDHENMFWYRQDPGLGLRLIYFSYDVKMKEKGDIPEGYSVSREKKERFSLILESASTNQTSMYLCASSPGVVERQPQHFGDGTRLSIL.

The J gene is TRBJ2-2, the V gene TRBV28; the match to TRBD1 covers 10 bases. Germline loops: CDR1 MDHEN, CDR2 SYDVKM. This CDR3 has 14 residues. Germline trimming cut 2 bases from V and 6 bases from J; bases unmatched to any gene: 0. The CDR3 reads CASSLGQGAGELFF. Here the CDR3 DNA reads TGTGCCAGCAGTTTAGGACAGGGGGCCGGGGAGCTGTTTTTT.

The chain links TRBV29-1 to TRBJ2-5, with D hard to call. The CDR3 consists of 14 residues. The V and J ends lost 2 bases and 5 bases respectively, with 15 bases between them. Germline assignment: CDR1 SQVTM and CDR2 ANQGSEA. As DNA, the CDR3 is TGCAGCGTTGAATTCGCCCGTGCGGCTGAGACCCAGTACTTC. Its protein product is CSVEFARAAETQYF.

The chain couples TRBV6-5 to TRBJ1-2, with D tentatively TRBD1 (5 bases). Germline V CDR1 and CDR2: MNHEY, SVGAGI. This CDR3 spans 14 amino acids. V was trimmed by 2 bases and J by 8 bases, leaving 15 bases between them. CDR3 loop: CASSYGRGATGYTF. The DNA for the CDR3 is TGTGCCAGCAGTTACGGGAGAGGGGCGACGGGCTACACCTTC.

This chain joins TRBV28 and TRBJ2-3, with D possibly TRBD2 on 6 matching bases. From germline, CDR1 is MDHEN and CDR2 SYDVKM. Trimming stripped 3 bases from V and 0 bases from J, with 19 bases between. The CDR3 extends over 18 amino acids. This CDR3 reads CASSFPRTLASSTDTQYF. The CDR3 nucleotides are TGTGCCAGCAGTTTCCCCAGGACTCTAGCGTCAAGCACAGATACGCAGTATTTT.

The V call is TRBV27, the J call TRBJ2-1; 9 nucleotides align to TRBD2. The germline V gene encodes CDR1 MNHEY and CDR2 SMNVEV (reference sequence). The CDR3 spans 17 residues. After removal of 5 bases from V and 6 bases from J, the junction contained 14 bases not matched to a gene. The CDR3 loop is CASSPASSGVGLNEQFF. Written as DNA, the CDR3 is TGTGCCAGCAGTCCCGCATCTAGCGGGGTAGGCCTCAATGAGCAGTTCTTC.

The chain links TRBV11-1 to TRBJ2-3, with D unclear. Trimming shortened V by 2 bases and J by 0 bases, and 12 bases separated the two germline ends. The germline CDR1 and CDR2 sequences are SGHAT and FQDESV (reference sequence). This CDR3 comprises 16 residues. The CDR3 region is CASSLYSYPSTDTQYF. DNA for the CDR3: TGTGCCAGCAGCTTATACTCTTACCCTAGCACAGATACGCAGTATTTT.

The chain employs TRBV5-1 and TRBJ2-7; perhaps D is TRBD1 or TRBD2 (6 bases each). The germline gives CDR1 SGHRS, CDR2 YFSETQ. V lost 3 bases, J lost 2 bases, and 18 bases lay in between. The CDR3 is 16 residues long. The CDR3 DNA follows: TGCGCCAGCAGCTACCTCGGGGGCGGGGCCGCCTACGAGCAGTACTTC. This translates into CASSYLGGGAAYEQYF.

The chain joins TRBV28 to TRBJ2-1, with a possible D match to TRBD1 (5 bases). Germline loops: CDR1 MDHEN, CDR2 SYDVKM. With 5 bases removed from V and 6 bases from J, the gap between germline ends came to 17 bases. CDR3 length: 15 amino acids. The CDR3 DNA sequence: TGTGCCAGCAGTAGGGGAATCGCCAGGGCCAATGAGCAGTTCTTC. This translates into CASSRGIARANEQFF.

The V and J genes are TRBV7-9 and TRBJ2-1; 15 bases agree with TRBD2. This CDR3 has 16 amino acids. In germline, CDR1 is SEHNR, CDR2 FQNEAQ (reference sequence). Losses at the gene ends were 1 base for V and 12 bases for J; bases not matched to a gene: 7. CDR3 sequence: CASSLVGGLAGGGQFF. In DNA, the CDR3 is TGTGCCAGCAGCTTAGTAGGGGGACTAGCGGGAGGAGGGCAGTTCTTC.

The V gene is TRBV29-1, the J gene TRBJ1-2; TRBD1 matches 7 bases. The CDR3 runs 13 residues. V was pared by 0 bases and J by 5 bases, with 3 bases of the junction left unmatched. Germline V gene sequence: CDR1 SQVTM, CDR2 ANQGSEA. The CDR3 DNA reads as TGCAGCGTTGAAGATAACAGGGGATATGGCTACACCTTC. Residues: CSVEDNRGYGYTF.

This chain connects TRBV20-1 to TRBJ1-1; TRBD1 might be the D (5 bases). CDR1 DFQATT and CDR2 SNEGSKA come from the germline V gene (reference sequence). CDR3 length: 10 amino acids. CDR3 DNA: TGCAGAGGGGAGGGCACTGAAGCTTTCTTT. This encodes CRGEGTEAFF.

The chain is built from TRBV5-1 and TRBJ2-7; TRBD1 matches 7 bases. Germline CDR1 and CDR2: SGHRS and YFSETQ. After removal of 3 bases from V and 6 bases from J, the junction contained 12 bases not matched to a gene. There are 15 residues in the CDR3. The CDR3 DNA reads as TGCGCCAGCAGCTCCCGACAGGGTACCTTCGGCGAGCAGTACTTC. Its translation is CASSSRQGTFGEQYF.

The J gene is TRBJ1-2, the V gene TRBV5-1; D is possibly TRBD1 (5 bases). V lost 4 bases to trimming and J lost 4 bases, with 20 bases between them. Germline values: CDR1 SGHRS, CDR2 YFSETQ. CDR3 length: 16 residues. CDR3: CASSHPDTPGLYGYTF. CDR3 in DNA: TGCGCCAGCAGCCACCCGGACACCCCGGGCCTCTATGGCTACACCTTC.